Below, 12 T cell receptor beta chains from the same sample are listed, as sequenced in a study of blood T cell repertoires in COVID-19. TCRdb's copy holds only in-frame clones and misses some; the assay was immunoSEQ multiplex PCR. The profile shows about 250,000 clones, roughly 85% of them singletons. Sequencing was performed on peripheral blood. All receptors derive from a man between 50 and 59 years old with COVID-19, enrolled during active disease.

The chain uses TRBV27 and TRBJ1-4; a possible D gene is TRBD1 (6 bases). Germline CDR1 MNHEY, CDR2 SMNVEV (reference sequence). V was cut by 2 bases and J by 8 bases, with 12 bases left in between. The CDR3 is 14 residues long. CDR3 sequence: CASSLVGAGEKLFF. The CDR3 nucleotides read TGTGCCAGCAGTTTAGTGGGGGCAGGGGAAAAACTGTTTTTT.

The chain links TRBV6-1 to TRBJ2-1, with a weak D call TRBD1 (5 bases). CDR1 MNHNS and CDR2 SASEGT come from the germline V gene. V gave up 2 bases and J gave up 10 bases, with 18 bases separating them. The CDR3 spans 15 residues. DNA of the CDR3: TGTGCCAGCAGTGAATGGGGCGCGGTCCTAGGAGAGCAGTTCTTC. Amino acid sequence: CASSEWGAVLGEQFF.

The chain is built from TRBV27 and TRBJ2-2, with D possibly being TRBD2 (5 bases). Between the trimmed V and J ends, which lost 3 bases and 1 base, there was a span of 9 bases. This CDR3 has 15 amino acids. Germline loops: CDR1 MNHEY, CDR2 SMNVEV (reference sequence). CDR3 sequence: CASSFIAGNTGELFF. DNA for the CDR3: TGTGCCAGCAGTTTCATTGCGGGGAACACCGGGGAGCTGTTTTTT.

The chain joins TRBV7-2 to TRBJ1-5, with D perhaps matching TRBD1 (5 bases). From germline, CDR1 is SGHTA and CDR2 FQGNSA. V was clipped by 5 bases and J by 5 bases, with 10 bases between them. This CDR3 region has 13 residues. Written as DNA, the CDR3 is TGTGCCAGCAGCAAGACAGAGGATCAGCCCCAGCATTTT. Its protein product is CASSKTEDQPQHF.

The rearrangement uses TRBV6-6 and TRBJ2-1, with 9 bases identical to TRBD1. This CDR3 has 16 amino acids. V shed 6 bases, J shed 5 bases, and the junction held 11 bases outside the gene matches. Germline CDR1 and CDR2: MNHNY and SVGAGI (reference sequence). DNA of the CDR3: TGTGCCAGCAGCCACAGGACAGGGGAGCTTCACAATGAGCAGTTCTTC. This codes for CASSHRTGELHNEQFF.

This chain uses TRBV5-8 with TRBJ1-4, with TRBD1 as a possible D gene (6 bases). V was cut by 5 bases and J by 6 bases, with 17 bases left in between. Germline CDR1 SGHTS, CDR2 YDEGEE. The CDR3 is 15 amino acids. The CDR3 region is CASRSSGAPDEKLFF. CDR3 DNA sequence: TGTGCCAGCAGGAGCTCAGGGGCGCCTGATGAAAAACTGTTTTTT.

The genes are TRBV18 and TRBJ1-2; D may be TRBD1 (5 bases). There are 15 residues in the CDR3. V was cut by 5 bases and J by 3 bases, with 16 bases left in between. Per the germline V gene, CDR1 is KGHSH and CDR2 is LQKENI. CDR3 sequence (DNA): TGTGCCAGCTCATCCCAGGGTGATAGTTACTATGGCTACACCTTC. Translating it yields CASSSQGDSYYGYTF.

The J gene is TRBJ2-2, the V gene TRBV10-2, with TRBD2 matching 9 bases. The germline V gene encodes CDR1 WSHSY and CDR2 SAAADI. The CDR3 extends over 14 amino acids. V trimming: 6 bases; J trimming: 7 bases; junction bases outside the gene matches: 6. The chain's CDR3 is CASRSGLAFGELFF. CDR3 sequence (DNA): TGCGCCAGCAGGTCGGGACTAGCCTTCGGGGAGCTGTTTTTT.

This chain uses TRBV19 with TRBJ2-7, with a tentative D call TRBD2 (6 bases). Between the trimmed V and J ends, which lost 7 bases and 4 bases, there was a span of 14 bases. CDR1 is LNHDA and CDR2 is SQIVND in the germline V gene (reference sequence). This CDR3 comprises 13 residues. The CDR3 DNA is TGTGCCAGTATGAAAAGTGGGGGGTACGAGCAGTACTTC. It is translated as CASMKSGGYEQYF.

CDR3 residues: CASSVVDRGVDTQYF. DNA for the CDR3: TGTGCCAGCAGCGTAGTGGACAGGGGGGTAGATACGCAGTATTTT. The chain joins TRBV9 to TRBJ2-3, with 10 bases matching TRBD1. Germline V gives CDR1 SGDLS, CDR2 YYNGEE. With 0 bases clipped from V and 5 bases from J, the junction kept 3 bases outside the gene matches. The CDR3 loop spans 15 amino acids.

The CDR3 DNA reads TGTGCCAGCAGCCACGAAGGGGGTTTAGACGAGCAGTACTTC. Translating it yields CASSHEGGLDEQYF. The chain joins TRBV6-2 or TRBV6-3 to TRBJ2-7, with D perhaps TRBD1 (6 bases). The germline V gene has CDR1 MNHEY and CDR2 SVGEGT. The V gene lost 6 bases and the J gene lost 5 bases, with 17 bases spanning the gap. This CDR3 spans 14 amino acids.

The chain has TRBV5-4 and TRBJ1-1; 10 nucleotides align to TRBD1. Germline assignment: CDR1 SGHNT and CDR2 YYREEE (reference sequence). With V trimmed by 4 bases and J by 4 bases, 7 bases remained unmatched. The CDR3 extends over 15 amino acids. The CDR3 region has the DNA TGTGCCAGCAGCATCGGGACAGGGGCGAGCACTGAAGCTTTCTTT. This translates into CASSIGTGASTEAFF.